The entry below describes one T cell receptor (beta chain). Its target is unknown. This sample stems from a study of CD8+CD57+ T cells in acquired aplastic anemia. On the study more broadly: The sorted CD4+ and CD8+ cells yielded an average approximately 3 ug of DNA.

Findings of the study overall: Between patients and controls, around 31 CD8+ CDR3 sequences were found in common.

Investigators profiled TCR beta VDJ and CDR3 from genomic DNA template. Each CDR3 protein is one row after TCRdb ran MiXCR on the reads. The sample records under 200,000 distinct CDR3 sequences, 64% being singletons. Sequenced material: sorted CD4+, CD8+, or CD8+CD57+ T cells (not recorded which) from PBMCs. The receptor's source is a human donor with severe aplastic anemia or a healthy control (not recorded which).

CDR3 bases: TGCGCCAGCAGCTTGTCGGGACTAGCCAGCACAGATACGCAGTATTTT. Residues: CASSLSGLASTDTQYF. V and J are TRBV5-1 and TRBJ2-3; TRBD2 matches at 9 bases. Germline V gene lookup returns CDR1 SGHRS and CDR2 YFSETQ. The length of the CDR3 is 16 residues. The V and J ends lost 1 base and 0 bases, in that order; junction bases with no gene match: 3.